This TCR beta chain was captured by sequencing in a study of blood T cell repertoires in COVID-19. Looking at the study overall: COVID-19 samples, acute and convalescent, were from the United States, Italy and Spain.

V was pared by 0 bases and J by 3 bases, with 8 bases between. Germline CDR1 and CDR2: ENHRY and SYGVKD. This CDR3 has 15 amino acids. How the authors handled the data: Counts of nucleated cells, estimated from reference gene primer amplification, were obtained. Assay: immunoSEQ multiplex PCR; the TCRdb copy retains only in-frame clones and omits some. Clone size and the V and J calls come from that table; the DNA yielded D and trimming. The sample comprises around 270,000 clones, roughly 91% of which are singletons, and roughly 5.1% rests with the top ten. The chain recombines TRBV10-3 with TRBJ1-4; D remains ambiguous. The sample consisted of peripheral blood. The receptor was isolated from a middle-aged man with acute or convalescent COVID-19. For the CDR3, the DNA is TGTGCCATCAGTGAGTCGGGAGGGCCTAATGAAAAACTGTTTTTT. Residues: CAISESGGPNEKLFF.